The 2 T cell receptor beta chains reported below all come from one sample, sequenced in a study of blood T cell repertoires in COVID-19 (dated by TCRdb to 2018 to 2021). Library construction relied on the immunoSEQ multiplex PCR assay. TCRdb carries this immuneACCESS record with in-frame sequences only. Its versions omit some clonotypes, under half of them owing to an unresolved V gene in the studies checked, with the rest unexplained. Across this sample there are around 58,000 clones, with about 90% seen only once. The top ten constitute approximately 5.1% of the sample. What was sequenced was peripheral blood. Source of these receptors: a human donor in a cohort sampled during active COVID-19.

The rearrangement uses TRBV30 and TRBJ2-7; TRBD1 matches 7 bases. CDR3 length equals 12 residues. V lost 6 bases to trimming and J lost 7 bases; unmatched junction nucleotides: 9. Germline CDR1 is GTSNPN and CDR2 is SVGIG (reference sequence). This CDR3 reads CACLQGMREQYF. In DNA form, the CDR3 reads TGTGCCTGCCTACAGGGGATGAGGGAGCAGTACTTC.

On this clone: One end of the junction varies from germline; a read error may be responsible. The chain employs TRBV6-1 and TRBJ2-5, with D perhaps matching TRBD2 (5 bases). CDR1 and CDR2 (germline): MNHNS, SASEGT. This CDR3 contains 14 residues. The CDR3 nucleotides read TGTGCCAGCAGTGAAGCCGGGGAACCGATGAGTTGGGACTTC. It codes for CASSEAGEPMSWDF.